Listed below are T cell receptor beta chains from one sample, sequenced in a study of blood T cell repertoires in COVID-19. Profiling relied on immunoSEQ multiplex PCR, and the TCRdb table lists in-frame clones only, not all of them. The sample contains about 53,000 clones, just under 90% of which appear only once. The sample was peripheral blood. All receptors come from a man aged 45-65 years with acute or convalescent COVID-19. The CDR3 runs from the conserved cysteine through the conserved F or W. A D gene is named only where the DNA matches it firmly.

d_call j_call v_call cdr3_aa cdr3_nt
. TRBJ1-5 TRBV3-1/TRBV3-2 CASSQDQGMGNQPQHF TGTGCCAGCAGCCAAGATCAGGGAATGGGCAATCAGCCCCAGCATTTT
TRBD2 TRBJ2-2 TRBV7-8 CASSKGGTSGTGELFF TGTGCCAGCAGCAAAGGGGGGACTAGCGGGACCGGGGAGCTGTTTTTT
. TRBJ2-1 TRBV19 CASSRGEQFF TGTGCCAGTAGTAGAGGCGAGCAGTTCTTC
TRBD1 TRBJ1-5 TRBV6-5 CASLDQGASQPQHF TGTGCCAGCCTAGATCAGGGGGCGAGTCAGCCCCAGCATTTT
TRBD1 TRBJ1-5 TRBV28 CASSFGTGQEPQHF TGTGCCAGCAGTTTCGGGACAGGTCAGGAACCCCAGCATTTT
. TRBJ2-5 TRBV5-1 CASSPNNQETQYF TGCGCCAGCAGCCCAAACAACCAAGAGACCCAGTACTTC
. TRBJ2-6 TRBV27 CASSSGNRFTGANVLTF TGTGCCAGCAGTTCGGGGAACCGGTTTACTGGGGCCAACGTCCTGACTTTC
. TRBJ1-4 TRBV5-4 CASSHRDTKEKLFF TGTGCCAGCAGCCACCGGGACACTAAAGAAAAACTGTTTTTT
. TRBJ1-5 TRBV20-1 CSASMPGILHQPQHF TGCAGTGCTAGTATGCCCGGGATTTTACATCAGCCCCAGCATTTT
TRBD2 TRBJ2-1 TRBV28 CASSSRTSDISPNEQFF TGTGCCAGCAGTTCCCGGACTAGCGACATTTCACCCAATGAGCAGTTCTTC
. TRBJ2-1 TRBV28 CASSAFGDEQFF TGTGCCAGCAGTGCCTTCGGGGATGAGCAGTTCTTC
TRBD1 TRBJ2-3 TRBV6-6 CASSSTGTGVADTQYF TGTGCCAGCAGTTCCACCGGGACAGGGGTTGCAGATACGCAGTATTTT
TRBD1 TRBJ1-2 TRBV5-5 CASSFRQGGGYTF TGTGCCAGCAGCTTTAGACAGGGAGGCGGCTACACCTTC
. TRBJ1-3 TRBV12-3/TRBV12-4 CASSPDRGNTIYF TGTGCCAGCAGCCCTGACAGGGGAAACACCATATATTTT
. TRBJ1-1 TRBV6-1 CASSEALWTGLNTEAFF TGTGCCAGCAGTGAAGCGCTTTGGACGGGATTGAACACTGAAGCTTTCTTT
. TRBJ2-3 TRBV14 CASSQALALDTQYF TGTGCCAGCAGCCAAGCCCTAGCGCTAGATACGCAGTATTTT
. TRBJ1-1 TRBV29-1 CSVEGPLGMNTEAFF TGCAGCGTTGAGGGGCCGCTTGGGATGAACACTGAAGCTTTCTTT
. TRBJ2-7 TRBV3-1/TRBV3-2 CASTPGGLEEQYF TGTGCCAGCACCCCAGGAGGGTTAGAGGAGCAGTACTTC